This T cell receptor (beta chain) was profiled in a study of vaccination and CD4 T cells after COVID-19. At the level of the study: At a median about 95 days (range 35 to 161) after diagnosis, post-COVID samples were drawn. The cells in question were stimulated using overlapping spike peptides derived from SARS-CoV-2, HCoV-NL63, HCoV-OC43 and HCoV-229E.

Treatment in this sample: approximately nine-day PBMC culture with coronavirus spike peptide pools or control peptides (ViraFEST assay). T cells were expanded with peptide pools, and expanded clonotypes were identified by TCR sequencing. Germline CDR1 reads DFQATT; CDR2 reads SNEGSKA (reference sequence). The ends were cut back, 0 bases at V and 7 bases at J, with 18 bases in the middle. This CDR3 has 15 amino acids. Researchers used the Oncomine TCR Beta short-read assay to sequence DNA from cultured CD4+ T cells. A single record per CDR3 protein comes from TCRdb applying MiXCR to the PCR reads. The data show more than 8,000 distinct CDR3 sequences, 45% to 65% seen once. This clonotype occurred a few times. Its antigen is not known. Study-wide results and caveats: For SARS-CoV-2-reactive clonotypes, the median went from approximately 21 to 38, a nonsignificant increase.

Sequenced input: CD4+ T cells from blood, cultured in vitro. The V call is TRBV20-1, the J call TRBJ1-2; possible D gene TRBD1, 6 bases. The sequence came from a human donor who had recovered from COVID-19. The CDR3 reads CSARDPRGASAGYTF. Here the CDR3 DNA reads TGCAGTGCTAGAGATCCTAGGGGGGCGTCGGCTGGCTACACCTTC.